A selection of T cell receptor beta chains follows, all from one sample in a study of T cells expressing NK-cell markers. TCRdb reprocessed the 5' RACE reads, keeping one entry per CDR3 protein, no DNA. The repertoire table contains 550,000 or so distinct CDR3 sequences. The sequencing sample was made of blood T cells: a sorted CD56 or NKG2C T cell subset, CD4+ or CD8+ T cells, or bulk PBMC T cells (not recorded which). Every receptor here comes from a man aged 18 to 30 in good health. CDR3s include the opening cysteine and the closing phenylalanine or tryptophan.

v_call	j_call	cdr3_length	cdr3_aa
TRBV27	TRBJ2-1	16	CASSLSKADSGNEQFF
TRBV12-3/TRBV12-4	TRBJ2-5	15	CASTRDRQHQETQYF
TRBV29-1	TRBJ2-5	13	CSVERLLEETQYF
TRBV12-5	TRBJ1-2	15	CASGLWQGISYGYTF
TRBV5-1	TRBJ2-1	20	CASSSKGLAEGGSSYNEQFF
TRBV3-1	TRBJ1-6	13	CASSQVTVSALHF
TRBV5-1	TRBJ2-3	16	CASSLRRAVSTDTQYF
TRBV29-1	TRBJ2-1	14	CSVEGSHGFDEQFF
TRBV12-3/TRBV12-4	TRBJ1-1	15	CASSDGPAGWTEAFF
TRBV5-6	TRBJ2-1	19	CASSWAGSGRASLLNEQFF
TRBV7-2	TRBJ2-1	15	CASSFVAGVKVEQFF
TRBV18	TRBJ2-7	14	CASSPPPGTYEQYF
TRBV27	TRBJ2-1	14	CARNGTSGNDEQFF
TRBV7-2	TRBJ2-2	14	CASSPTTVTGELFF
TRBV5-1	TRBJ2-1	13	CASSLGQGNEQFF
TRBV4-2	TRBJ2-7	15	CASSQEVGAGYEQYF
TRBV5-1	TRBJ2-5	14	CASSSTTGEETQYF
TRBV29-1	TRBJ2-7	12	CSVLTVSYEQYF
TRBV7-2	TRBJ2-1	16	CASSLTDISPYNEQFF
TRBV29-1	TRBJ2-1	14	CSVGPRLTDNEQFF
TRBV5-1	TRBJ2-1	15	CASSLAVGFGNEQFF
TRBV15	TRBJ2-3	15	CATTQSGLSTDTQYF
TRBV29-1	TRBJ1-2	16	CSVGVDRGRLLDGYTF
TRBV27	TRBJ2-1	16	CASSLGPGTLYNEQFF
TRBV20-1	TRBJ1-4	13	CSASGDRVEKLFF